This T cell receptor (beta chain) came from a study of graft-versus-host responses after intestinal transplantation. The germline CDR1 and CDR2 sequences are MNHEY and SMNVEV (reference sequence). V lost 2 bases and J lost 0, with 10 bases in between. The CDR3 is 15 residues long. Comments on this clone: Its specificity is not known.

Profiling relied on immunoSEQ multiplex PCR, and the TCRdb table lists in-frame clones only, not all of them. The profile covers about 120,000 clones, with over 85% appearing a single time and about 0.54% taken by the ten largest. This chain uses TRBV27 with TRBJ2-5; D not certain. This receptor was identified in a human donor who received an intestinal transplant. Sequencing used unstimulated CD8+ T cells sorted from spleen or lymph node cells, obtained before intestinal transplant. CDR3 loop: CASSLTLEYQETQYF. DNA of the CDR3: TGTGCCAGCAGTTTAACATTAGAGTACCAAGAGACCCAGTACTTC.